Detailed here is one T cell receptor beta chain. Antigen specificity is unknown. The ends were cut back, 4 bases at V and 1 base at J, with 14 bases in the middle. Germline loops: CDR1 SGHRS, CDR2 YFSETQ. The CDR3 has 15 amino acids. These data come from a study of identical twins. Study-wide results and caveats: Within beta out-of-frame sequences, the excess sharing observed between twins was weaker. While abundant cord blood beta clonotypes carried fewer insertions, memory repertoires showed no such pattern.

A single record per CDR3 protein comes from TCRdb applying MiXCR to the 5' RACE reads. The repertoire consists of roughly 770,000 distinct CDR3 sequences, with about 20% occurring once and the leading ten covering around 12%. Another study also made use of these data, one on T cells expressing NK-cell markers.

This rearrangement joins TRBV5-1 to TRBJ1-1; D possibly corresponds to TRBD1 (6 bases). Sequencing used PBMCs. This receptor was obtained from a woman between 18 and 30 years old in good health. CDR3 sequence reads: CASSPATTGNTEAFF. The CDR3 DNA reads TGCGCCAGCAGCCCGGCTACGACAGGGAACACTGAAGCTTTCTTT.